This T cell receptor beta chain was sequenced for a study of chemoradiotherapy in HPV16-positive cancers. A single count supports this clone. The repertoire was sequenced with immunoSEQ multiplex PCR; TCRdb's copy has only in-frame clones and lacks some. The table lists about 53,000 clones, about 92% of them singletons. CDR3 length: 16 amino acids. Trimming removed 1 base from V and 10 bases from J; junction bases left unmatched: 9. The germline CDR1 and CDR2 sequences are SGHTA and FQGNSA. The specimen comprised blood, sampled from a patient who underwent chemoradiotherapy. This rearrangement joins TRBV7-2 to TRBJ2-1; 11 positions agree with TRBD1. The receptor was isolated from a human donor with HPV-associated anogenital cancer. In DNA, the CDR3 is TGTGCCAGCAGCTTAGTGGGACAGGGGGTATACGGCGAGCAGTTCTTC. Translation: CASSLVGQGVYGEQFF.